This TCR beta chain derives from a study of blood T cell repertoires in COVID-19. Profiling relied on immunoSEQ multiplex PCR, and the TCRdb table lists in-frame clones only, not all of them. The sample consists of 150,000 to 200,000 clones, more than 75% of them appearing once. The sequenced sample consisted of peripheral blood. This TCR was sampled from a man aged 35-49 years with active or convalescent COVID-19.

The CDR3 spells CASSFQEVYGYTF. The CDR3 DNA reads as TGCGCCAGCAGCTTCCAGGAAGTTTATGGCTACACCTTC. The rearrangement joins TRBV5-1 to TRBJ1-2; no definite D call. V was trimmed by 2 bases and J by 5 bases, leaving 10 bases between them. The V gene's germline CDR1 is SGHRS and CDR2 YFSETQ. The CDR3 is made up of 13 amino acids.